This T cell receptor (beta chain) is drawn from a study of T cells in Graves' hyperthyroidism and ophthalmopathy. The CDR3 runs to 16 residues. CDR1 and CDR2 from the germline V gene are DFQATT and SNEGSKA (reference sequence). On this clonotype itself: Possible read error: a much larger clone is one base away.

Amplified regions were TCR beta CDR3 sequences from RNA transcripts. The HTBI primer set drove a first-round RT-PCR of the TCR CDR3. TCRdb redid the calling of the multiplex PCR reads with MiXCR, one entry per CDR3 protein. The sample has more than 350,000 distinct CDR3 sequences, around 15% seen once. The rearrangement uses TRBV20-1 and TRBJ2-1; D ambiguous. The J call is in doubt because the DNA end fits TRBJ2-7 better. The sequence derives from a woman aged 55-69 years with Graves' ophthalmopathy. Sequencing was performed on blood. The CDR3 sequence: CSARDGGRSAYNEQYF. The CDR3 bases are TGCAGTGCTAGAGATGGTGGCAGGTCCGCCTACAATGAGCAGTACTTC.